This TCR beta chain was sequenced during a study of long-term antiretroviral therapy in people with HIV. The CDR3 length is 13 residues. Looked up from germline, CDR1 is GTSNPN and CDR2 is SVGIG (reference sequence). Trimming stripped 3 bases from V and 0 bases from J, with 6 bases between. Points on this clone: Its antigen is currently unknown.

General observations from the study: On ART adherence, viral resistance or therapy changes, no data were available. Clonotypes expanded prior to ART showed repertoire dominance at all sampled time points. Repertoires from HIV showed CDR3 length ranges narrower than those of controls.

Investigators performed immunoSEQ version v3.0 at survey level. A target of roughly 40,000-55,000 T-cell genomes per sample was set for sequencing. Sequencing used immunoSEQ multiplex PCR; TCRdb keeps in-frame clones, though not all of them. The sample contains approximately 29,000 clones, more than 70% of which appear only once. The specimen comprised unsorted PBMCs, sampled 1.5 years before starting antiretroviral therapy. This chain links TRBV30 with TRBJ1-5; D is ambiguous. This TCR was sampled from a man younger than 30 with HIV. This CDR3 is CAWSGDSNQPQHF. DNA for the CDR3: TGTGCCTGGAGCGGGGATAGCAATCAGCCCCAGCATTTT. Combining the CDR3 with reference TRBV30 and TRBJ1-5 gives the whole variable domain SQTIHQWPATLVQPVGSPLSLECTVEGTSNPNLYWYRQAAGRGLQLLFYSVGIGQISSEVPQNLSASRPQDRQFILSSKKLLLSDSGFYLCAWSGDSNQPQHFGDGTRLSIL.